The 23 T cell receptor beta chains below all came from one sample that was sequenced in a study of control samples from healthy donors and cancer patients. Sequencing was performed with immunoSEQ multiplex PCR; in TCRdb, only in-frame clones are kept and a portion is missing. The sample records fewer than 120,000 clones, 88% being singletons. The sample taken for sequencing was PBMCs. The origin of the receptors is a woman between 55 and 75 years old with lung cancer.

For the CDR3, the DNA is TGTGCCAGCAGCCCAGGGACAGGGGAAGCTTTCTTT. Translation: CASSPGTGEAFF. V gene TRBV5-4 combines with J gene TRBJ1-1, with 9 positions matching TRBD1. Trimming removed 4 bases from V and 8 bases from J; junction bases left unmatched: 3. The germline CDR1 and CDR2 sequences are SGHNT and YYREEE (reference sequence). The CDR3 consists of 12 residues.

The rearrangement links TRBV5-6 to TRBJ2-3; 7 bases match TRBD1. In germline, CDR1 is SGHDT, CDR2 YYEEEE. CDR3 size: 16 residues. The V and J ends lost 2 bases and 4 bases, in that order; junction bases with no gene match: 10. The chain's CDR3 is CASSFIGGIGADTQYF. The CDR3, as DNA: TGTGCCAGCAGCTTTATAGGGGGCATAGGAGCAGATACGCAGTATTTT.

The J gene is TRBJ1-3, the V gene TRBV24-1; D gene uncertain. V dropped 4 bases and J dropped 6 bases, with 12 bases sitting between them. This CDR3 contains 14 residues. The germline gives CDR1 KGHDR, CDR2 SFDVKD. This CDR3 reads CATSDPAAPNTIYF. CDR3 in DNA: TGTGCCACCAGTGACCCCGCCGCGCCAAACACCATATATTTT.

This clone was found once. The chain links TRBV27 to TRBJ2-1; 11 bases are a match to TRBD2. Germline values: CDR1 MNHEY, CDR2 SMNVEV (reference sequence). The CDR3 has 15 residues. V shed 5 bases, J shed 7 bases, and the junction held 7 bases outside the gene matches. The CDR3 spells CASSATSGGGNEQFF. DNA for the CDR3: TGTGCCAGCAGTGCAACTAGCGGGGGCGGAAATGAGCAGTTCTTC.

The chain employs TRBV12-3 or TRBV12-4 and TRBJ1-5, with 8 bases matching TRBD1. The junction had 3 bases not matched to a gene; V was cut back by 5 bases and J by 9 bases. This CDR3 region has 12 residues. CDR3 sequence reads: CASSPDRGPQHF. CDR3 nucleotides: TGTGCCAGCAGTCCAGACAGGGGGCCCCAGCATTTT.

CDR3 region: CASSLRNGATEAFF. DNA for the CDR3: TGTGCCAGCAGCTTAAGGAATGGGGCCACTGAAGCTTTCTTT. The gene calls are TRBV11-2 and TRBJ1-1; D perhaps matches TRBD1 (5 bases). Per the germline V gene, CDR1 is SGHAT and CDR2 is FQNNGV. This CDR3 has 14 residues. V was pared by 2 bases and J by 4 bases, with 11 bases between.

Regarding this clone: A read error may account for a junction end that differs from germline. This chain connects TRBV18 to TRBJ1-1; no clear D. Germline assignment: CDR1 KGHSH and CDR2 LQKENI. This CDR3 has 13 residues. The CDR3 loop reads CASPPSSGTEAFF. In DNA form, the CDR3 reads TGTGCCAGCCCACCGTCTAGTGGAACTGAAGCTTTCTTT. The full variable domain, rest sourced from reference TRBV18 and TRBJ1-1, is NAGVMQNPRHLVRRRGQEARLRCSPMKGHSHVYWYRQLPEEGLKFMVYLQKENIIDESGMPKERFSAEFPKEGPSILRIQQVVRGDSAAYFCASPPSSGTEAFFGQGTRLTVV.

This clone is a singleton in its sample. The chain employs TRBV6-1 and TRBJ1-2; D unresolved. The length of the CDR3 is 14 residues. The ends were cut back, 0 bases at V and 8 bases at J, with 13 bases in the middle. Germline V gene sequence: CDR1 MNHNS, CDR2 SASEGT. CDR3 in amino acids: CASSEASGSMGYTF. CDR3 nucleotides: TGTGCCAGCAGTGAAGCATCTGGCAGTATGGGCTACACCTTC.

The rearrangement joins TRBV19 to TRBJ2-5, with 7 bases fitting TRBD2. V shed 5 bases, J shed 1 base, and the junction held 7 bases outside the gene matches. This CDR3 has 15 residues. Germline assignment: CDR1 LNHDA and CDR2 SQIVND (reference sequence). The CDR3 region has the DNA TGTGCCAGTAGTTCCGCTAGCGGTCTCCAAGAGACCCAGTACTTC. Translating it yields CASSSASGLQETQYF.

The J gene is TRBJ2-4, the V gene TRBV5-1, with D possibly TRBD1 on 5 matching bases. V was cut by 0 bases and J by 2 bases, with 9 bases left in between. The CDR3 extends over 15 amino acids. CDR1 SGHRS and CDR2 YFSETQ come from the germline V gene. Here the CDR3 DNA reads TGCGCCAGCAGCTTGGTAGGGGTATCCAAAAACATTCAGTACTTC. As protein: CASSLVGVSKNIQYF.

A remark on this clone: The junction departs from the called germline gene at one end, perhaps through a read error. This chain connects TRBV7-8 to TRBJ2-3, with 8 bases identical to TRBD1. Germline values: CDR1 SGHVS, CDR2 FQNEAQ. The CDR3 loop spans 16 amino acids. The CDR3 here is CASSAWDRSTTDAQYF. The CDR3 coding sequence is TGTGCCAGCAGCGCATGGGACAGGTCGACGACAGATGCGCAGTATTTT.

The chain employs TRBV5-1 and TRBJ1-2; D is uncertain. The CDR3 contains 16 residues. V was cut by 0 bases and J by 7 bases, with 19 bases left in between. Looked up from germline, CDR1 is SGHRS and CDR2 is YFSETQ. CDR3 in DNA: TGCGCCAGCAGCTTGGTGTCAGACGTGACAAATAGTGGCTACACCTTC. This sequence encodes CASSLVSDVTNSGYTF.

The rearrangement uses TRBV12-5 and TRBJ1-2, with D possibly matching TRBD1 (5 bases). V was clipped by 4 bases and J by 4 bases, with 16 bases between them. CDR1 and CDR2 from the germline V gene are LGHNT and FRNRAP. This CDR3 is 15 amino acids long. The CDR3 protein is CASGSSVGGTYGYTF. The CDR3 region has the DNA TGTGCTAGTGGTTCCAGTGTTGGGGGAACCTATGGCTACACCTTC.

A remark on this clone: Germline and junction disagree at one end, which may indicate a read error. The chain is built from TRBV29-1 and TRBJ2-1; D is perhaps TRBD2 (5 bases). This CDR3 comprises 15 residues. Per germline, CDR1 SQVTM and CDR2 ANQGSEA. The chain's CDR3 is CSGERGPSSYNEQFF. In DNA, the CDR3 is TGCAGCGGTGAAAGAGGGCCGAGCTCCTACAATGAGCAGTTCTTC.

The chain uses TRBV2 and TRBJ2-1; 15 bases are a match to TRBD2. The CDR3 has 14 residues. Germline assignment: CDR1 SNHLY and CDR2 FYNNEI. The junction had 2 bases not matched to a gene; V was cut back by 7 bases and J by 7 bases. This chain's CDR3 is CASKGLAGGNEQFF. The CDR3 coding sequence is TGTGCCAGCAAAGGACTAGCGGGGGGGAATGAGCAGTTCTTC.

A single count supports this clone. J is TRBJ2-3 and V is TRBV7-2; D possibly matches TRBD1 or TRBD2 (5 bases each). Trimming removed 7 bases from V and 8 bases from J, with 19 bases in between. The germline V gene encodes CDR1 SGHTA and CDR2 FQGNSA. The CDR3 runs to 14 residues. The CDR3 spells CASMTGTPPGTQYF. The DNA for the CDR3 is TGTGCCAGCATGACGGGGACCCCCCCAGGTACGCAGTATTTT. The whole variable domain, remainder taken from reference TRBV7-2 and TRBJ2-3, is GAGVSQSPSNKVTEKGKDVELRCDPISGHTALYWYRQSLGQGLEFLIYFQGNSAPDKSGLPSDRFSAERTGGSVSTLTIQRTQQEDSAVYLCASMTGTPPGTQYFGPGTRLTVL.

The rearrangement uses TRBV7-2 and TRBJ1-4; D unclear. Deletions cut 5 bases from V and 4 bases from J, with 11 bases between. The CDR3 runs to 14 residues. Per the germline V gene, CDR1 is SGHTA and CDR2 is FQGNSA. This CDR3 is CASSPHVGNEKLFF. In DNA form, the CDR3 reads TGTGCCAGCAGCCCCCACGTGGGTAATGAAAAACTGTTTTTT.

This chain joins TRBV5-5 and TRBJ1-2, with D unresolved. Germline V lookup: CDR1 SGHKS, CDR2 YYEKEE (reference sequence). Trimming cost V 3 bases and J 1 base, with 13 bases left between them. CDR3 length: 15 residues. CDR3 sequence: CASSWGTDGNYGYTF. The CDR3 DNA follows: TGTGCCAGCAGCTGGGGAACGGACGGTAACTATGGCTACACCTTC.

This clone was recorded a few times. The gene calls are TRBV4-2 and TRBJ1-5, with D uncertain. CDR1 is LGHNA and CDR2 is YNFKEQ in the germline V gene. The CDR3 spans 14 residues. The V gene lost 0 bases and the J gene lost 3 bases, with 6 bases spanning the gap. Here the CDR3 reads CASSQDGPNQPQHF. DNA of the CDR3: TGTGCCAGCAGCCAAGATGGTCCCAATCAGCCCCAGCATTTT.

The J gene is TRBJ2-5, the V gene TRBV7-2; TRBD1 agrees at 8 bases. The CDR3 is made up of 15 amino acids. The V gene end was trimmed by 5 bases and the J gene end by 3 bases; junction bases not matched to a gene: 8. CDR1 and CDR2 (germline): SGHTA, FQGNSA. Written as DNA, the CDR3 is TGTGCCAGCAGCATCCGACAGGGGTGGAAAGAGACCCAGTACTTC. This codes for CASSIRQGWKETQYF. The variable domain in full, with the rest retrieved from reference TRBV7-2 and TRBJ2-5, is GAGVSQSPSNKVTEKGKDVELRCDPISGHTALYWYRQSLGQGLEFLIYFQGNSAPDKSGLPSDRFSAERTGGSVSTLTIQRTQQEDSAVYLCASSIRQGWKETQYFGPGTRLLVL.

CDR3 loop: CASQGNYGYTF. The DNA for the CDR3 is TGTGCCAGTCAGGGGAACTATGGCTACACCTTC. This chain joins TRBV19 and TRBJ1-2; D is possibly TRBD1 (6 bases). Per the germline V gene, CDR1 is LNHDA and CDR2 is SQIVND (reference sequence). The CDR3 totals 11 residues. Trimming shortened V by 8 bases and J by 2 bases, and 6 bases separated the two germline ends. Supplemented by reference TRBV19 and TRBJ1-2, the full variable domain reads DGGITQSPKYLFRKEGQNVTLSCEQNLNHDAMYWYRQDPGQGLRLIYYSQIVNDFQKGDIAEGYSVSREKKESFPLTVTSAQKNPTAFYLCASQGNYGYTFGSGTRLTVV.

V usage is TRBV5-1 and J usage is TRBJ1-1; perhaps TRBD1 as D (5 bases). The CDR3 totals 15 residues. Looked up from germline, CDR1 is SGHRS and CDR2 is YFSETQ. The V and J ends lost 3 bases and 1 base respectively, with 13 bases between them. The CDR3 here is CASSSLTGQNTEAFF. DNA for the CDR3: TGCGCCAGCAGCTCACTAACAGGTCAGAACACTGAAGCTTTCTTT.

V and J are TRBV24-1 and TRBJ2-3; D remains unclear. The CDR3 consists of 14 residues. Trimming removed 1 base at V and 2 bases at J, with 6 bases between. CDR1 is KGHDR, CDR2 SFDVKD, per germline. The CDR3 DNA is TGTGCCACCAGTGATTTCCCAACCACAGATACGCAGTATTTT. Its translation: CATSDFPTTDTQYF.